This T cell receptor (beta chain) was recovered during a study of T cell changes during pregnancy in multiple sclerosis. Trimming removed 6 bases from V and 7 bases from J; junction bases left unmatched: 9. Per the germline V gene, CDR1 is LGHNT and CDR2 is FRNRAP. This CDR3 is built from 14 residues. Clones were sequenced by immunoSEQ multiplex PCR, and TCRdb holds only the in-frame ones, with some missing. The table records over 60,000 clones, 91% of them present only once. This clone occurred a few times. Sequences were derived from CD4+ T cells from peripheral blood mononuclear cells, sampled in the third trimester of pregnancy. This sequence was found in a female donor in good health, enrolled as a control in a pregnancy study. The rearrangement links TRBV12-5 to TRBJ1-5; TRBD1 agrees at 7 bases. The chain's CDR3 is CASGPSRGTQPQHF. CDR3 coding DNA: TGTGCTAGTGGCCCATCCAGGGGGACGCAGCCCCAGCATTTT.